The next 24 T cell receptor beta chains were all read from a single sample in a study of Tregs in tolerant kidney transplant recipients. Measured with immunoSEQ multiplex PCR; TCRdb has only the in-frame clones, and not every one. The sample lists approximately 98,000 clones; 90% were seen once. The sample here was CD4+ T cells from blood, taken before the transplant. The receptors here all came from a human donor who received a combined kidney and bone marrow transplant.

This clone was picked up one time. V is TRBV21-1 and J is TRBJ1-4; TRBD1 is the table's D call and was not checked against the DNA. TRBV21-1 is listed as a pseudogene. The CDR3 totals 20 residues. This CDR3 is CASRYSVKGDKLGWGEKLFF. The CDR3 region has the DNA TGTGCCAGCAGATATTCTGTAAAGGGGGATAAGTTGGGTTGGGGCGAAAAACTGTTTTTT.

The rearrangement joins TRBV28 to TRBJ2-3; 7 bases match TRBD1. With V trimmed by 5 bases and J by 3 bases, 14 bases remained unmatched. The germline CDR1 and CDR2 sequences are MDHEN and SYDVKM. The CDR3 is 17 amino acids. CDR3 loop: CASSQPHRGSGTDTQYF. CDR3 sequence (DNA): TGTGCCAGCAGTCAACCCCACAGGGGATCGGGAACAGATACGCAGTATTTT.

This chain links TRBV28 with TRBJ2-7; 7 positions match TRBD1. Germline V lookup: CDR1 MDHEN, CDR2 SYDVKM. Unmatched junction bases numbered 11, after V lost 5 bases and J lost 4 bases. The CDR3 loop spans 15 amino acids. In DNA form, the CDR3 reads TGTGCCAGCAGTCCCATCGACAGGGTCTTGTACGAGCAGTACTTC. This sequence encodes CASSPIDRVLYEQYF. Combining the CDR3 with reference TRBV28 and TRBJ2-7 gives the whole variable domain DVKVTQSSRYLVKRTGEKVFLECVQDMDHENMFWYRQDPGLGLRLIYFSYDVKMKEKGDIPEGYSVSREKKERFSLILESASTNQTSMYLCASSPIDRVLYEQYFGPGTRLTVT.

The rearrangement links TRBV28 to TRBJ1-2; D may be TRBD1 (5 bases). The CDR3 covers 15 residues. V shed 6 bases and J shed 2 bases, with 16 bases lying between them. Germline values: CDR1 MDHEN, CDR2 SYDVKM. Here the CDR3 DNA reads TGTGCCAGCAGGGCAGAATTGGGGGGGAACTATGGCTACACCTTC. This translates into CASRAELGGNYGYTF.

The chain combines TRBV9 with TRBJ1-1, with 7 bases identical to TRBD1. Germline CDR1 SGDLS, CDR2 YYNGEE. V trimming: 2 bases; J trimming: 8 bases; junction bases outside the gene matches: 9. The CDR3 has 14 amino acids. CDR3 in amino acids: CASSVMSQGTEAFF. Here the CDR3 DNA reads TGTGCCAGCAGCGTGATGTCACAGGGGACCGAAGCTTTCTTT. The full variable domain, completed using reference TRBV9 and TRBJ1-1, is DSGVTQTPKHLITATGQRVTLRCSPRSGDLSVYWYQQSLDQGLQFLIQYYNGEERAKGNILERFSAQQFPDLHSELNLSSLELGDSALYFCASSVMSQGTEAFFGQGTRLTVV.

J is TRBJ2-3 and V is TRBV9, with TRBD2 identical over 9 bases. Germline CDR1 reads SGDLS; CDR2 reads YYNGEE. CDR3 size: 15 residues. V lost 7 bases and J lost 3; bases outside the gene matches: 9. The CDR3 DNA is TGTGCCAGCGGACTGGGCGGGAGGGCGACAGATACGCAGTATTTT. Translated, it gives CASGLGGRATDTQYF.

This clone was detected a few times. The chain has TRBV19 and TRBJ1-1, with a tentative D call TRBD1 (5 bases). The CDR3 loop spans 15 amino acids. Trimming took 3 bases from V and 5 from J, leaving 16 bases between them. Germline V gene lookup returns CDR1 LNHDA and CDR2 SQIVND (reference sequence). The CDR3 spells CASSIGRQGRTEAFF. DNA of the CDR3: TGTGCCAGTAGTATTGGGCGGCAGGGAAGGACTGAAGCTTTCTTT.

This chain joins TRBV4-1 and TRBJ2-1; 7 bases are a match to TRBD2. V lost 4 bases and J lost 4; bases outside the gene matches: 13. Germline V gives CDR1 MGHRA, CDR2 YSYEKL. The CDR3 sequence is 17 residues long. CDR3 nucleotides: TGCGCCAGCAGCCCACCGGGGGGATGGAAATCATACAATGAGCAGTTCTTC. This codes for CASSPPGGWKSYNEQFF.

The chain combines TRBV28 with TRBJ2-7; no firm D call. The CDR3 covers 11 residues. Trimming shortened V by 6 bases and J by 1 base, and 4 bases separated the two germline ends. Germline-derived CDR1 and CDR2 are MDHEN and SYDVKM. CDR3 sequence reads: CASSHSYEQYF. The CDR3, as DNA: TGTGCCAGCAGCCATTCCTACGAGCAGTACTTC.

The gene calls are TRBV7-2 and TRBJ1-1; D ambiguous. This CDR3 has 12 amino acids. Looked up from germline, CDR1 is SGHTA and CDR2 is FQGNSA. The V end lost 5 bases, the J end lost 3 bases, and 7 bases lay between the germline ends. CDR3 sequence (DNA): TGTGCCAGCAGCCACCGGGACACTGAAGCTTTCTTT. Residues: CASSHRDTEAFF.

This chain links TRBV7-8 with TRBJ2-1, with D maybe TRBD2 (7 bases). Germline-derived CDR1 and CDR2 are SGHVS and FQNEAQ. V lost 1 base to trimming and J lost 8 bases, with 15 bases between them. The CDR3 length is 15 residues. Here the CDR3 DNA reads TGTGCCAGCAGCTTAGAGGTTCGGGGGGCCGATGAGCAGTTCTTC. Its protein product is CASSLEVRGADEQFF.

In this sample, this clone turned up a few times. The V call is TRBV28, the J call TRBJ1-6; D remains ambiguous. V dropped 5 bases and J dropped 10 bases, with 9 bases sitting between them. The CDR3 has 12 residues. Germline V lookup: CDR1 MDHEN, CDR2 SYDVKM. CDR3 sequence: CASSPNVSPLHF. CDR3 DNA: TGTGCCAGCAGTCCTAATGTGTCACCCCTCCACTTT.

This clone was seen more than once but under ten times. The chain recombines TRBV2 with TRBJ1-5; D might be TRBD1 (5 bases). The germline V gene encodes CDR1 SNHLY and CDR2 FYNNEI. This CDR3 region has 15 residues. The V and J ends lost 4 bases and 9 bases respectively, with 19 bases between them. The CDR3, as DNA: TGTGCCAGCAGTGGAGCGACAGACAGCCTCCGGCCCCAGCATTTT. Protein: CASSGATDSLRPQHF.

The rearrangement joins TRBV30 to TRBJ2-7, with 9 positions matching TRBD2. Germline CDR1 GTSNPN, CDR2 SVGIG (reference sequence). Trimming removed 0 bases from V and 6 bases from J; junction bases left unmatched: 18. The CDR3 covers 18 residues. CDR3 nucleotide sequence: TGTGCCTGGAGTGTACGGGGCGGGAGGGCCGATCACGGCGCCGAGCAGTACTTC. Protein: CAWSVRGGRADHGAEQYF.

The V gene is TRBV10-3, the J gene TRBJ2-7; D not resolved. Trimming took off 6 bases at V and 3 bases at J, with 12 bases between the two ends. The CDR3 runs to 13 residues. Germline assignment: CDR1 ENHRY and CDR2 SYGVKD. The CDR3 DNA reads as TGTGCCATCAGATGGCAGGCCCACTACGAGCAGTACTTC. As protein: CAIRWQAHYEQYF.

This chain's CDR3 is CASSTLAGSYNEQFF. The CDR3 region has the DNA TGTGCCAGCAGTACACTAGCGGGGTCCTACAATGAGCAGTTCTTC. V and J are TRBV6-6 and TRBJ2-1; 10 positions agree with TRBD2. V was pared by 5 bases and J by 1 base, with 2 bases of the junction left unmatched. Germline loops: CDR1 MNHNY, CDR2 SVGAGI (reference sequence). The CDR3 sequence is 15 residues long.

This clone has just one count. The V call is TRBV5-1, the J call TRBJ2-7, with 8 bases matching TRBD2. This CDR3 comprises 15 residues. J was trimmed by 0 bases and V by 4 bases; bases with no gene match: 6. The germline V gene encodes CDR1 SGHRS and CDR2 YFSETQ. The CDR3 loop is CASSTRTSYSYEQYF. The CDR3 DNA reads TGCGCCAGCAGCACTCGGACTAGCTACTCCTACGAGCAGTACTTC.

The chain carries TRBV18 and TRBJ2-3; 11 bases agree with TRBD2. Trimming took 8 bases from V and 2 from J; bases not matched to a gene: 9. CDR1 KGHSH and CDR2 LQKENI come from the germline V gene. There are 16 residues in the CDR3. This CDR3 reads CASTTGLAGTTDTQYF. CDR3 sequence (DNA): TGTGCCAGCACGACTGGACTAGCGGGTACCACAGATACGCAGTATTTT. Using reference TRBV18 and TRBJ2-3 for the parts outside the CDR3, the full variable domain is NAGVMQNPRHLVRRRGQEARLRCSPMKGHSHVYWYRQLPEEGLKFMVYLQKENIIDESGMPKERFSAEFPKEGPSILRIQQVVRGDSAAYFCASTTGLAGTTDTQYFGPGTRLTVL.

CDR3 DNA: TGTGCCCAGACCGGGGGGAGGGCTGAAGCTTTCTTT. Translated: CAQTGGRAEAFF. The chain couples TRBV30 to TRBJ1-1; D perhaps matches TRBD1 (5 bases). The V gene lost 8 bases and the J gene lost 6 bases, with 16 bases spanning the gap. Germline V lookup: CDR1 GTSNPN, CDR2 SVGIG (reference sequence). The length of the CDR3 is 12 residues.

In nucleotides, the CDR3 is TGCAGCGTTGAAGAGGCTACAGGCCTCCAATCCTACGAGCAGTACTTC. Protein sequence: CSVEEATGLQSYEQYF. The V and J genes are TRBV29-1 and TRBJ2-7; D is possibly TRBD1 (5 bases). Trimming cost V 0 bases and J 1 base, with 16 bases left between them. Germline V gives CDR1 SQVTM, CDR2 ANQGSEA. There are 16 residues in the CDR3.

The chain carries TRBV15 and TRBJ2-1; TRBD2 matches at 16 bases. Looked up from germline, CDR1 is LNHNV and CDR2 is YYDKDF (reference sequence). The CDR3 contains 17 residues. V gave up 0 bases and J gave up 9 bases; unmatched junction bases: 5. The CDR3 DNA reads as TGTGCCACCAGCAGAGAGGGACTAGCGGGAGGGCCGGGTGAGCAGTTCTTC. Encoded protein: CATSREGLAGGPGEQFF.

The chain carries TRBV10-3 and TRBJ1-2; maybe TRBD1 (5 bases). Trimming stripped 10 bases from V and 2 bases from J, with 14 bases between. This CDR3 region has 13 residues. Germline CDR1 is ENHRY and CDR2 is SYGVKD. DNA of the CDR3: TGTGCCACTTCGACAGATCTAAACTATGGCTACACCTTC. It yields the protein CATSTDLNYGYTF.

The rearrangement links TRBV7-9 to TRBJ2-7; TRBD2 agrees at 8 bases. This CDR3 has 17 residues. Germline V lookup: CDR1 SEHNR, CDR2 FQNEAQ (reference sequence). V dropped 6 bases and J dropped 5; count of bases not matched to a gene: 18. CDR3 DNA: TGTGCCAGCAGGTCGGGGGGAGCGGGAGTTGTTATGAACGAGCAGTACTTC. This translates into CASRSGGAGVVMNEQYF.

The chain employs TRBV4-3 and TRBJ2-1; 8 bases match TRBD1. CDR3 size: 15 residues. The ends lost 1 base at V and 2 bases at J; junction bases unmatched: 1. CDR1 is LGHNA, CDR2 YSLEER, per germline. DNA for the CDR3: TGCGCCAGCAGCCAAGCAGGGGGCACCTACAATGAGCAGTTCTTC. As protein: CASSQAGGTYNEQFF.